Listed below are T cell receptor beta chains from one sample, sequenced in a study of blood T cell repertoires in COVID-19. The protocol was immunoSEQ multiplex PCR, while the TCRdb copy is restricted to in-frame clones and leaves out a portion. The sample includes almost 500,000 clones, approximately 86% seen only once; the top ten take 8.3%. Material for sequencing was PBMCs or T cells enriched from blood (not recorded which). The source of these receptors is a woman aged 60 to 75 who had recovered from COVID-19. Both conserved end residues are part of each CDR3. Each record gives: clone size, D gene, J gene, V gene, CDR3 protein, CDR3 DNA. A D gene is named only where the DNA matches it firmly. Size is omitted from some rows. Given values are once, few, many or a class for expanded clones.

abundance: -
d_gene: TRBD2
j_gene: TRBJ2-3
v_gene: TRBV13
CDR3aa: CASSLGRLAPRQGDTQYF
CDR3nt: TGTGCCAGCAGCTTAGGCCGACTAGCGCCCCGGCAGGGAGATACGCAGTATTTT

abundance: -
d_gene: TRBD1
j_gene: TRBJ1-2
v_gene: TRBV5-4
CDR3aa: CASSPDRGNYGYTF
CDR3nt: TGTGCCAGCAGCCCGGACAGGGGCAACTATGGCTACACCTTC

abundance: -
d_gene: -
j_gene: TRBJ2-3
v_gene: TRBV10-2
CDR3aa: CASKSRYSTDTQYF
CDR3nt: TGCGCCAGCAAGTCTAGATATAGCACAGATACGCAGTATTTT

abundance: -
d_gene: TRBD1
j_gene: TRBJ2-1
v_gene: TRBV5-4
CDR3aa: CASSSQVDRGYNEQFF
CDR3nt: TGTGCCAGCAGCTCTCAGGTGGACAGGGGCTACAATGAGCAGTTCTTC

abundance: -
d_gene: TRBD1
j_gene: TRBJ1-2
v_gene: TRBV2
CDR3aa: CASRFRTGGFGGYTF
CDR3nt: TGTGCCAGCAGATTTAGGACAGGGGGATTCGGAGGCTACACCTTC

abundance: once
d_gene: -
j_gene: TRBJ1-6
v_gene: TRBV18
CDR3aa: CASSPSRGANSPLHF
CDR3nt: TGTGCCAGCTCCCCATCCCGGGGGGCTAATTCACCCCTCCACTTT

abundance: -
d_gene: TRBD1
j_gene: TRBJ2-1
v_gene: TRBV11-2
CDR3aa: CASSHYRGRLGEQFF
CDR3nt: TGTGCCAGCAGCCACTACAGGGGGCGCCTCGGTGAGCAGTTCTTC

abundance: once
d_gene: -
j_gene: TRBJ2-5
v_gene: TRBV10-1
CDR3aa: CASSEYPASAEETQYF
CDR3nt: TGCGCCAGCAGTGAGTATCCGGCTAGCGCTGAAGAGACCCAGTACTTC

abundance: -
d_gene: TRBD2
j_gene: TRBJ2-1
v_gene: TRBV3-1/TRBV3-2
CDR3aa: CASSPWTSGTYNEQFF
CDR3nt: TGTGCCAGCAGCCCGTGGACTAGCGGTACCTACAATGAGCAGTTCTTC

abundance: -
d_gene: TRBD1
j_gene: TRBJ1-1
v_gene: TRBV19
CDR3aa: CASSRTGTGGMRNTEAFF
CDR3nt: TGTGCCAGTAGTAGAACCGGGACAGGGGGAATGAGGAACACTGAAGCTTTCTTT

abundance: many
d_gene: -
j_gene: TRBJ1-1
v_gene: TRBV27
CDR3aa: CASSFKGHSTEAFF
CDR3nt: TGTGCCAGCAGCTTCAAGGGACACAGCACTGAAGCTTTCTTT

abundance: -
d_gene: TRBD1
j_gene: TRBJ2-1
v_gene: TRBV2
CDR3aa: CASSGGQGARNEQFF
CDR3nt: TGTGCCAGCAGTGGGGGACAGGGGGCGCGGAATGAGCAGTTCTTC

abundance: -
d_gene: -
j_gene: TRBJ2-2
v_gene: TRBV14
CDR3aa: CASSQRGMPGELFF
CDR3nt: TGTGCCAGCAGCCAACGGGGAATGCCCGGGGAGCTGTTTTTT

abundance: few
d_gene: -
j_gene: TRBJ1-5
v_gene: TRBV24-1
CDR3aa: CATSDPHDGQPQHF
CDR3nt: TGTGCCACCAGTGATCCGCACGACGGGCAGCCCCAGCATTTT

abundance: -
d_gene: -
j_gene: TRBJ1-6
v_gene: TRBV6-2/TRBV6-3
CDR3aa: CASSYLPRGNYNSPLHF
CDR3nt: TGTGCCAGCAGTTACCTTCCCCGGGGAAACTATAATTCACCCCTCCACTTT

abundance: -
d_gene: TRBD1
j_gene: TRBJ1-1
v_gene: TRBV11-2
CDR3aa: CASSLWKGQGATEAFF
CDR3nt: TGTGCCAGCAGCTTATGGAAGGGACAGGGGGCCACTGAAGCTTTCTTT

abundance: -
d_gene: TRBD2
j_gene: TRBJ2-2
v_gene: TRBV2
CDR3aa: CASRRSGGAEIGELFF
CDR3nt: TGTGCCAGCAGACGTAGCGGGGGGGCCGAGATCGGGGAGCTGTTTTTT

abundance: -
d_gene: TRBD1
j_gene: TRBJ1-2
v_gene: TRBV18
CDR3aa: CASSPGTGELLSYGYTF
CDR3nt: TGTGCCAGCTCACCAGGGACAGGTGAGCTCCTATCCTATGGCTACACCTTC

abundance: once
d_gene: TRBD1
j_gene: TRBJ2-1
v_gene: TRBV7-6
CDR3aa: CASSYGTGGLNEQFF
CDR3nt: TGTGCCAGCAGCTACGGGACAGGGGGCCTCAATGAGCAGTTCTTC

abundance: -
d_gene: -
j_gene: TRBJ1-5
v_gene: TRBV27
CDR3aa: CASSDSYNQPQHF
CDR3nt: TGTGCCAGCAGCGACAGCTATAATCAGCCCCAGCATTTT

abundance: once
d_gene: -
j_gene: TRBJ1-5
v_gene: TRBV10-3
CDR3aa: CAISDSSNQPQHF
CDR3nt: TGTGCCATCAGTGACAGTAGCAATCAGCCCCAGCATTTT

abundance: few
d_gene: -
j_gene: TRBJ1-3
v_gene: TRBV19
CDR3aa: CASRITSSGNTIYF
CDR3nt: TGTGCCAGTAGGATAACGAGCTCTGGAAACACCATATATTTT

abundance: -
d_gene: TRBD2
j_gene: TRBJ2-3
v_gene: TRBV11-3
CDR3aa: CASRPQRTSGVNTQYF
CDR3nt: TGTGCCAGCAGGCCACAAAGGACTAGCGGGGTGAATACGCAGTATTTT

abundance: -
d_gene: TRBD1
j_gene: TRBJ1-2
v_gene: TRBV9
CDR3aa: CASSVGQGAYGYTF
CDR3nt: TGTGCCAGCAGCGTAGGTCAGGGGGCCTATGGCTACACCTTC

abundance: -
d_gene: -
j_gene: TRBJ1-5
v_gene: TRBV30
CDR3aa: CAWSFGGNQPQHF
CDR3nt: TGTGCCTGGAGTTTTGGAGGCAATCAGCCCCAGCATTTT

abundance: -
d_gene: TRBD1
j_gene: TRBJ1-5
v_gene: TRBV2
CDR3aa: CASRPDRGWNQPQHF
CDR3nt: TGTGCCAGCAGACCTGACAGGGGTTGGAATCAGCCCCAGCATTTT

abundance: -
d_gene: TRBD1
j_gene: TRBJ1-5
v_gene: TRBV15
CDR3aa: CATTRTGGSNQPQHF
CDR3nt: TGTGCCACCACGCGGACAGGGGGGAGCAATCAGCCCCAGCATTTT

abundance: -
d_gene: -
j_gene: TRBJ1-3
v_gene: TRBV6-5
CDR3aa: CASKTGFSGNTIYF
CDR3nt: TGTGCCAGCAAAACAGGGTTCTCTGGAAACACCATATATTTT

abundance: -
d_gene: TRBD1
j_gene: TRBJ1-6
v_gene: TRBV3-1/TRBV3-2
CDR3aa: CASSQDRRGQSPLHF
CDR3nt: TGTGCCAGCAGCCAAGATCGCAGGGGGCAATCACCCCTCCACTTT

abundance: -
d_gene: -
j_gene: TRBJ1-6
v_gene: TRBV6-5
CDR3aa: CATSPMSSYNSPLHF
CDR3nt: TGTGCCACCTCCCCCATGAGCTCCTATAATTCACCCCTCCACTTT

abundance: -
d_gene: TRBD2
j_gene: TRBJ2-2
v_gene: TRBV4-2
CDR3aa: CASSPSLAGGLLDGELFF
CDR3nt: TGTGCCAGCAGCCCTTCACTAGCGGGGGGCCTGCTTGACGGGGAGCTGTTTTTT

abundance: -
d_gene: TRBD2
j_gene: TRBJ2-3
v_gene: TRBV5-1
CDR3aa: CASSFSLAGGGDTQYF
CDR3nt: TGCGCCAGCAGCTTCTCCCTAGCGGGGGGCGGAGATACGCAGTATTTT

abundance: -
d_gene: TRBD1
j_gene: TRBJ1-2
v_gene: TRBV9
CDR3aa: CASSVGTGGANYGYTF
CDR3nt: TGTGCCAGCAGCGTGGGGACAGGGGGCGCGAACTATGGCTACACCTTC

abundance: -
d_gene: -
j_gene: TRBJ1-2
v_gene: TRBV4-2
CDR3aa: CASSQERSVDYGYTF
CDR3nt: TGTGCCAGCAGCCAAGAGAGGAGTGTGGACTATGGCTACACCTTC

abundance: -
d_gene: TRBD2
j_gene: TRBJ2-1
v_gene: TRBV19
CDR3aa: CASSGLAGARGNEQFF
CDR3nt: TGTGCCAGTAGTGGACTAGCGGGGGCGAGGGGGAATGAGCAGTTCTTC

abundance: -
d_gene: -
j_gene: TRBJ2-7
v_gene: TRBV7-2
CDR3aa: CASSSQLVRGSDEQYF
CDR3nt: TGTGCCAGCAGCTCCCAATTGGTACGGGGAAGCGACGAGCAGTACTTC

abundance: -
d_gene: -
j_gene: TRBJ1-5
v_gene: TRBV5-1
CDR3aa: CASSLVGQGQPQHF
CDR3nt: TGCGCCAGCAGCTTGGTGGGACAAGGGCAGCCCCAGCATTTT

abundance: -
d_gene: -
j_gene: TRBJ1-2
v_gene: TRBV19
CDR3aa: CASSPEVGVGYTF
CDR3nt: TGTGCCAGCAGCCCTGAGGTGGGTGTTGGCTACACCTTC

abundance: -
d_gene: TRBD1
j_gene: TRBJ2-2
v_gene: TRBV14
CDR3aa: CASSQGTGIGELFF
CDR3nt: TGTGCCAGCAGCCAAGGGACAGGGATCGGGGAGCTGTTTTTT

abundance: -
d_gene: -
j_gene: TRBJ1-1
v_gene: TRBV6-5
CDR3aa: CASSYSSEAFF
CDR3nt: TGTGCCAGCAGTTACTCGTCAGAAGCTTTCTTT

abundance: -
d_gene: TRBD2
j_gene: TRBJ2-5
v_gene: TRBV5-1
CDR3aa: CASSLGAGGREETQYF
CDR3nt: TGCGCCAGCAGCTTAGGAGCGGGGGGCCGGGAAGAGACCCAGTACTTC

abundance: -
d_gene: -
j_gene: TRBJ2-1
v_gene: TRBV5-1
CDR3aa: CASSPRTDRYNEQFF
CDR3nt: TGCGCCAGCAGCCCCCGGACAGACCGCTACAATGAGCAGTTCTTC

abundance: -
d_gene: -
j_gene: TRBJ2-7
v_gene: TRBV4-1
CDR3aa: CASSQGYITYEQYF
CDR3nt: TGCGCCAGCAGCCAAGGGTACATCACCTACGAGCAGTACTTC

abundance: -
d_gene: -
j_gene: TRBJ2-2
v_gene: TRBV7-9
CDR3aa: CASSLGALANTGELFF
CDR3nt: TGTGCCAGCAGCTTGGGGGCTCTAGCGAACACCGGGGAGCTGTTTTTT

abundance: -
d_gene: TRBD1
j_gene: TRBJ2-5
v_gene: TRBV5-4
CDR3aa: CASSLAGAGGRETQYF
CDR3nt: TGTGCCAGCAGCTTGGCAGGGGCAGGGGGTAGAGAGACCCAGTACTTC

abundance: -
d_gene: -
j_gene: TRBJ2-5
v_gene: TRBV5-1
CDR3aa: CASNRATGLQETQYF
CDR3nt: TGCGCCAGCAACCGCGCAACAGGGCTCCAAGAGACCCAGTACTTC

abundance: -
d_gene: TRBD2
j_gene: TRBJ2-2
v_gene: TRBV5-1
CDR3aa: CASSRFGTSGGGELFF
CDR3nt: TGCGCCAGCAGCCGCTTCGGGACTAGCGGCGGGGGGGAGCTGTTTTTT

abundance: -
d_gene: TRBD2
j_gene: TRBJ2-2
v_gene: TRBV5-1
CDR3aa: CASSLTVMGLAGTGELFF
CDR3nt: TGCGCCAGCAGCTTGACGGTAATGGGTCTAGCGGGCACCGGGGAGCTGTTTTTT

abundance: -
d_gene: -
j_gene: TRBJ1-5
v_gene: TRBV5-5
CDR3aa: CASSLGTPITNQPQHF
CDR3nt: TGTGCCAGCAGCTTAGGGACACCCATAACGAATCAGCCCCAGCATTTT

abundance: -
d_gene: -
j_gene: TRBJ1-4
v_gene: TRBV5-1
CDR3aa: CASSLQGGTNEKLFF
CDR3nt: TGCGCCAGCAGCTTACAAGGGGGAACTAATGAAAAACTGTTTTTT

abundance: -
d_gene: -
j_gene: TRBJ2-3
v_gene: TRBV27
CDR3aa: CASSSALSFTDTQCF
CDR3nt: TGTGCCAGCAGTTCCGCATTGAGTTTTACAGATACGCAGTGTTTT

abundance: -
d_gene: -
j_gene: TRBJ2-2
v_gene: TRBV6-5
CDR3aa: CASNRDFSNTGELFF
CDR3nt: TGTGCCAGCAATCGGGACTTTTCGAACACCGGGGAGCTGTTTTTT

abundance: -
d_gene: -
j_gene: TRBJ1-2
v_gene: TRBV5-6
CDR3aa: CASSRPRSDYGYTF
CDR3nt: TGTGCCAGCAGCAGGCCCAGGTCTGACTATGGCTACACCTTC

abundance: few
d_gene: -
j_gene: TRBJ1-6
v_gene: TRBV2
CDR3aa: CASRPQGYNSPLHF
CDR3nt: TGTGCCAGCAGACCCCAGGGATATAATTCACCCCTCCACTTT

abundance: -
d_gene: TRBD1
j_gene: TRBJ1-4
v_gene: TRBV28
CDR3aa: CASSSPQGNGKLFF
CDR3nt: TGTGCCAGCAGTTCTCCACAGGGGAACGGAAAACTGTTTTTT

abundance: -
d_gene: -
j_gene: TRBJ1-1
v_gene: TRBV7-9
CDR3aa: CASSLGTAGANTEAFF
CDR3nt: TGTGCCAGCAGCTTAGGGACGGCAGGGGCGAACACTGAAGCTTTCTTT

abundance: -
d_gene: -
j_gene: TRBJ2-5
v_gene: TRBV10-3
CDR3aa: CAIREESGAQETQYF
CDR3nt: TGTGCCATCAGGGAAGAGAGTGGGGCACAAGAGACCCAGTACTTC

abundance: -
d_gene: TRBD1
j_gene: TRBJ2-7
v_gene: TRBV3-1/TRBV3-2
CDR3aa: CASSPRTGSAGEQYF
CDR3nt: TGTGCCAGCAGCCCCCGGACAGGGTCAGCAGGCGAGCAGTACTTC

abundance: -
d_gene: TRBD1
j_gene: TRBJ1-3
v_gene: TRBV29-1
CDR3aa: CSVEGGQGLSSGNTIYF
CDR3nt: TGCAGCGTTGAAGGGGGACAGGGCTTAAGCTCTGGAAACACCATATATTTT

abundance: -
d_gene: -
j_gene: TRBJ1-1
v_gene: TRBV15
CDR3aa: CATSRGGADNTEAFF
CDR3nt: TGTGCCACCAGCAGAGGGGGAGCCGATAACACTGAAGCTTTCTTT